These 10 T cell receptor beta chains were all obtained from the same sample, sequenced in a study of blood T cell repertoires in COVID-19. Sequenced by immunoSEQ multiplex PCR; TCRdb stores in-frame clones only, minus some. The sample gives around 180,000 clones, about 88% of which show up once; roughly 2.9% is in the top ten. The sequencing input was peripheral blood. The receptors here all came from a woman aged 30 to 39 with active or convalescent COVID-19.

The chain joins TRBV5-4 to TRBJ2-5; TRBD2 might be the D (5 bases). The CDR3 is made up of 16 amino acids. Germline CDR1 reads SGHNT; CDR2 reads YYREEE (reference sequence). V lost 5 bases to trimming and J lost 5 bases, with 22 bases between them. In DNA form, the CDR3 reads TGTGCCAGCAGTAACCCGGGATCCCCCGAAGCGGAGACCCAGTACTTC. It translates to CASSNPGSPEAETQYF. Together with reference TRBV5-4 and TRBJ2-5, the CDR3 gives the full variable domain: ETGVTQSPTHLIKTRGQQVTLRCSSQSGHNTVSWYQQALGQGPQFIFQYYREEENGRGNFPPRFSGLQFPNYSSELNVNALELDDSALYLCASSNPGSPEAETQYFGPGTRLLVL.

The chain recombines TRBV30 with TRBJ2-5, with a possible D match to TRBD2 (6 bases). Germline lookup yields CDR1 GTSNPN and CDR2 SVGIG (reference sequence). V shed 5 bases and J shed 1 base, with 14 bases lying between them. This CDR3 contains 14 residues. The CDR3: CAWRTRGGQETQYF. DNA of the CDR3: TGTGCCTGGCGGACGCGGGGAGGCCAAGAGACCCAGTACTTC. The whole variable domain, remainder taken from reference TRBV30 and TRBJ2-5, is SQTIHQWPATLVQPVGSPLSLECTVEGTSNPNLYWYRQAAGRGLQLLFYSVGIGQISSEVPQNLSASRPQDRQFILSSKKLLLSDSGFYLCAWRTRGGQETQYFGPGTRLLVL.

The chain employs TRBV10-3 and TRBJ2-7; 9 nucleotides agree with TRBD2. Looked up from germline, CDR1 is ENHRY and CDR2 is SYGVKD. This CDR3 spans 18 amino acids. Germline trimming cut 0 bases from V and 6 bases from J; bases unmatched to any gene: 15. The CDR3 is CAISESRPTPAGLAEQYF. CDR3 coding DNA: TGTGCCATCAGTGAGTCGCGGCCCACTCCCGCGGGACTAGCCGAGCAGTACTTC.

This clone was observed a single time. The chain links TRBV4-2 to TRBJ1-1, with D possibly TRBD1 on 5 matching bases. This CDR3 contains 18 residues. V lost 4 bases to trimming and J lost 3 bases, with 24 bases between them. Germline V gives CDR1 LGHNA, CDR2 YNFKEQ. CDR3 in DNA: TGTGCCAGCAGCCCGATCGGTAGGGGAAATTTGTTGGACACTGAAGCTTTCTTT. It is translated as CASSPIGRGNLLDTEAFF.

The chain links TRBV18 to TRBJ2-6, with TRBD1 identical over 9 bases. This CDR3 contains 18 residues. Germline lookup yields CDR1 KGHSH and CDR2 LQKENI. Trimming took 3 bases from V and 0 from J; bases not matched to a gene: 6. The CDR3 coding sequence is TGTGCCAGCTCACCGGGGACAGGGCTTAGCTCTGGGGCCAACGTCCTGACTTTC. Amino acid sequence: CASSPGTGLSSGANVLTF.

This clone was picked up one time. The chain uses TRBV6-6 and TRBJ2-2, with a weak D call TRBD2 (6 bases). Germline-derived CDR1 and CDR2 are MNHNY and SVGAGI (reference sequence). Trimming took 7 bases from V and 0 from J, leaving 15 bases between them. There are 16 residues in the CDR3. The CDR3 region is CASNLLGRPNTGELFF. CDR3 DNA: TGTGCCAGCAACCTACTAGGGAGGCCGAACACCGGGGAGCTGTTTTTT.

The table lists this clone with a count of one. The rearrangement links TRBV7-9 to TRBJ2-5, with D hard to call. The germline V gene encodes CDR1 SEHNR and CDR2 FQNEAQ (reference sequence). V gave up 3 bases and J gave up 5 bases, with 10 bases separating them. The CDR3 spans 13 residues. The CDR3 region has the DNA TGTGCCAGCAGCTTCGGTTCCGGTGAGACCCAGTACTTC. It is translated as CASSFGSGETQYF.

The chain is built from TRBV7-2 and TRBJ1-4; the D gene is possibly TRBD1 (6 bases). The CDR3 runs 15 residues. Germline loops: CDR1 SGHTA, CDR2 FQGNSA. Between the trimmed V and J ends, which lost 2 bases and 5 bases, there was a span of 12 bases. The CDR3 DNA sequence: TGTGCCAGCAGCTTATCCGGGACAATGAATGAAAAACTGTTTTTT. Protein product: CASSLSGTMNEKLFF.

V usage is TRBV7-2 and J usage is TRBJ1-5; D unclear. V lost 0 bases to trimming and J lost 3 bases, with 9 bases between them. Germline-derived CDR1 and CDR2 are SGHTA and FQGNSA. This CDR3 spans 15 amino acids. This CDR3 is CASSLAGGNNQPQHF. CDR3 coding DNA: TGTGCCAGCAGCTTAGCGGGCGGGAACAATCAGCCCCAGCATTTT.

The chain carries TRBV4-2 and TRBJ2-1, with TRBD2 matching 14 bases. The V and J ends lost 10 bases and 0 bases, in that order; junction bases with no gene match: 23. This CDR3 has 22 residues. Germline V lookup: CDR1 LGHNA, CDR2 YNFKEQ. This CDR3 reads CATTRGGKGTSGSGSSYNEQFF. Written as DNA, the CDR3 is TGTGCCACCACCAGGGGGGGTAAGGGGACTAGCGGGAGTGGGAGCTCCTACAATGAGCAGTTCTTC.